This T cell receptor (beta chain) was identified during a study of shared clonotypes between healthy human individuals (TCRdb year 2020). With regard to the full study: A couple of women and a few men aged 18 to 49 years were included in the cohort. For each donor, three plates each were used for CD4 naive and CD4 memory, two plates were used for CD8 naive, and one plate was used for CD8 memory. Blood TCR repertoires of a handful of healthy adults were deeply sequenced to estimate repertoire size and the extent of clonotype sharing between individuals. Different laboratories and diverse techniques were used to prepare libraries and sequence TCR repertoires, to increase sequencing depth and limit assay-specific biases. Leukapheresis yielded between about 0.9 and 9 billion PBMCs per donor. Overall study outcomes, separate from this receptor: Naive subsets generally had larger estimated clonotype richness than memory subsets. When several donors were compared, the shared fraction of clonotypes was about 5.4% for naive CD4, around 4% for naive CD8, 2% to 2.5% for memory CD4, and less than 0.5% for memory CD8. The genetic and exposure-history diversity represented was limited by the small number of donors. Compared with non-shared clonotypes, the clonotypes found in all four sorted-subset donors had higher generation probabilities. Incomplete sequencing was indicated by rarefaction of sorted-subset datasets, despite the large sequencing depth. Only blood was sampled, and tissue TCR repertoires likely differ from those in blood. Pairwise subsampling indicated that sequencing depth was expected to affect the degree of clonotype sharing among donors.

The donors were healthy, HIV-negative adults who had no recently reported acute infections or vaccinations. All donors were Caucasian adults living in Nashville, Tennessee, USA. CD4+ T cells were enriched by magnetic negative selection, after which naive cells were positively selected on CD45RA and the negative fraction was taken as the memory subset. Blood was collected by leukapheresis, and PBMCs were isolated by Ficoll-Histopaque density gradient centrifugation and then cryopreserved in liquid nitrogen vapor phase. Analytical flow cytometry was used to check the purity and quantity of every magnetically sorted T cell population. Genomic DNA was isolated from each sorted fraction and quantified by UV absorbance on a Nanodrop 2000c. V is cut by 6 bases and J by 0 bases, and the space between the germline ends is 7 bases. From a lookup of the germline V gene, CDR1 and CDR2 are MDHEN and SYDVKM. Spanning cysteine to phenylalanine, the CDR3 consists of 13 amino acids. The DNA shown is the 39-base CDR3, in frame from base 1.

Using the deep immunoSEQ assay, multiplex PCR amplified TCR CDR3 regions from genomic DNA. For each cell subset, the extracted genomic DNA was distributed evenly across all wells of several immunoSEQ 96-well plates, and each plate served as one replicate. For sorted subsets, approximately 190 ng of genomic DNA, equivalent to 25,000 to 30,000 T cell genomes, went into each replicate PCR. The purified libraries were quantified using a Qubit 3.0 fluorometer, sized with a Bioanalyzer 2100, and then quantified again using the KAPA Library Quantification kit. Every immunoSEQ 96-well plate was sequenced on a dedicated single-read 150-cycle Illumina NextSeq 550 flow cell. For the original study's pipeline: Because only junctional sequences without quality scores were contained in the immunoSEQ output, filtering matching that applied to full-length reads could not be performed. To assign V/J genes and CDR3, sequences were annotated using PyIR, a Python wrapper for IgBLAST v1.9, with IMGT germline references. Reads with weak V/J assignments (E-value above 1e-6), missing CDR3, stop codons, out-of-frame junctions, or ambiguous translated residues were removed. V3J clonotypes were defined as sequences sharing the same inferred V gene, J gene, and CDR3 amino acid sequence. The percentage overlap between two repertoires was calculated by dividing the number of shared unique clonotypes by the size of the smaller repertoire. Richness of each repertoire was evaluated using RTK rarefaction, the Chao1 estimator, and Recon v2.1 estimates of unobserved clonotypes. OLGA was used to compute generation probabilities for all TCRbeta clonotypes that the gDNA method yielded from a handful of donors. Here the immuneACCESS table is served through TCRdb, limited to in-frame sequences with V and J called. Missing clones are a known gap in these copies; in checked studies unresolved V genes cover under half, and the rest lacks a known reason. The V and J calls and clone size are taken from that table; D and trimming were inferred from the DNA. The table for this sample lists 2 million to 2.5 million clones; over 85% of them were counted only once. 0.36% of the sample is held by the ten biggest clonotypes.

About this clone: The antigen this receptor binds is unknown. Nothing much larger sits one base from this clone, and base qualities are not available.

The sequenced sample was naive CD4+ T cells from PBMCs. According to the study, the label for this sample's cell subset or site signals: CD45RA+ positively selected. This TCR was sampled from a man younger than 35 in good health. Some clones in this sample may be carry-over from other donors' samples. Here the chain combines TRBV28 and TRBJ2-3; the D gene is unclear. CDR3 reads: CASRPTSTDTQYF. The bases read TGTGCCAGCAGGCCAACCAGCACAGATACGCAGTATTTT.